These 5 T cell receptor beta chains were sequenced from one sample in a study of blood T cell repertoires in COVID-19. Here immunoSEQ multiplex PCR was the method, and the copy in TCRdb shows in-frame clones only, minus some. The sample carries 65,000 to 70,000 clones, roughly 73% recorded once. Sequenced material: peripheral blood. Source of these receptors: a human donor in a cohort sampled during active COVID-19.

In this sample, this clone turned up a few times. The CDR3 protein is CASSHAPGLIRNEQFF. The CDR3 DNA reads as TGCGCCAGCAGTCACGCTCCGGGTTTGATACGCAATGAGCAGTTCTTC. V gene TRBV23-1 combines with J gene TRBJ2-1; no definite D call. TRBV23-1 is an ORF; its function is uncertain. The V and J ends lost 3 bases and 6 bases respectively, with 18 bases between them. The CDR3 runs to 16 residues.

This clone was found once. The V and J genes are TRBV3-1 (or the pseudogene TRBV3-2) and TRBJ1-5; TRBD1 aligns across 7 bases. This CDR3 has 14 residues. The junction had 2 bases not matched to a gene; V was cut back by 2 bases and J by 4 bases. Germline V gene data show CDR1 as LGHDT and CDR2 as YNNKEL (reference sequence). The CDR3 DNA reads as TGTGCCAGCAGCCAACCAGGGGGTAATCAGCCCCAGCATTTT. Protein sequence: CASSQPGGNQPQHF.

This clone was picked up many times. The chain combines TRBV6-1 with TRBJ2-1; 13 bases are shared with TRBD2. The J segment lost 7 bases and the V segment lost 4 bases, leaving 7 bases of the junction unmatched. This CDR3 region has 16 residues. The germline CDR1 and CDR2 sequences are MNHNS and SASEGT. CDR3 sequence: CASSVTSGRATNEQFF. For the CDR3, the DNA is TGTGCCAGCAGTGTAACTAGCGGGAGGGCCACAAATGAGCAGTTCTTC.

This CDR3 reads CASSPRGRGANQPQHF. As DNA, the CDR3 is TGTGCCAGCAGCCCTCGTGGGAGGGGTGCCAATCAGCCCCAGCATTTT. V usage is TRBV7-8 and J usage is TRBJ1-5; D might be TRBD1 (5 bases). CDR1 SGHVS and CDR2 FQNEAQ come from the germline V gene. Trimming took 5 bases from V and 3 from J, leaving 17 bases between them. The length of the CDR3 is 16 residues.

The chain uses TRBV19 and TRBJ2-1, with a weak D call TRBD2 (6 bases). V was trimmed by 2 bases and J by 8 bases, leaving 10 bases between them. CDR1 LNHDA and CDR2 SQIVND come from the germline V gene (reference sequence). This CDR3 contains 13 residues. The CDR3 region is CASSIRRGDEQFF. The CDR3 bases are TGTGCCAGTAGTATACGTCGCGGGGATGAGCAGTTCTTC.